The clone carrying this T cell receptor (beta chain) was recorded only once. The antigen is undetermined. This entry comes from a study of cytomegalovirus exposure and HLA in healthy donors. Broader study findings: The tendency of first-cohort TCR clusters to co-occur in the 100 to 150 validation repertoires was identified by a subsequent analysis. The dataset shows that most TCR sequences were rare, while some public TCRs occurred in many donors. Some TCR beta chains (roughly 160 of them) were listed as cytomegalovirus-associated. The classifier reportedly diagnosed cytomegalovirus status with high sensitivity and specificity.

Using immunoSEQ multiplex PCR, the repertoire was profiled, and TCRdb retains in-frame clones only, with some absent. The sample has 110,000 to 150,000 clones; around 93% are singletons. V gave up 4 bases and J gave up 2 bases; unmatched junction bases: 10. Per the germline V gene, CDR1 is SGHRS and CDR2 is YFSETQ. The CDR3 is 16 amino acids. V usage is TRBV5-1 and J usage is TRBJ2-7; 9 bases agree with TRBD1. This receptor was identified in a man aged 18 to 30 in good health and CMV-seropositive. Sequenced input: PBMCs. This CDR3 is CASSPGRDRVTYEQYF. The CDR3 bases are TGCGCCAGCAGCCCCGGGCGGGACAGGGTAACCTACGAGCAGTACTTC. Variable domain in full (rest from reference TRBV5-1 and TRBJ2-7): KAGVTQTPRYLIKTRGQQVTLSCSPISGHRSVSWYQQTPGQGLQFLFEYFSETQRNKGNFPGRFSGRQFSNSRSEMNVSTLELGDSALYLCASSPGRDRVTYEQYFGPGTRLTVT.